This paragraph covers one T cell receptor beta chain sequence. TCRdb's table, derived via immunoSEQ multiplex PCR, lists solely in-frame clones and lacks some. The sample includes about 82,000 clones, about nine tenths of them seen just once. The source of the sample is a study of siplizumab effects on memory and regulatory T cells. Looked up from germline, CDR1 is LGHNA and CDR2 is YSLEER. The V segment lost 4 bases and the J segment 0 bases; nucleotides outside the gene matches: 6. There are 17 residues in the CDR3. The receptor comes from a human donor in good health. Sequenced material: Tregs sorted from blood. The rearrangement joins TRBV4-3 to TRBJ2-6; 7 bases align to TRBD1. In DNA, the CDR3 is TGCGCCAGCAGCCGGGACAGTCAGAGCTCTGGGGCCAACGTCCTGACTTTC. Encoded protein: CASSRDSQSSGANVLTF.